This T cell receptor beta chain was sequenced during a study of blood T cell repertoires in COVID-19. Original analysis: Counts of nucleated cells, estimated from reference gene primer amplification, were obtained. The method was immunoSEQ multiplex PCR; TCRdb's version includes in-frame clones alone and lacks a portion of them. The DNA was the basis for D and trimming; V, J and clone size are from that table. The profile shows some 48,000 clones, about 85% of them singletons. The germline V gene encodes CDR1 ENHRY and CDR2 SYGVKD. The CDR3 contains 15 residues. Trimming took off 2 bases at V and 4 bases at J, with 11 bases between the two ends.

The receptor comes from an elderly woman in a cohort sampled during active or convalescent COVID-19. The chain recombines TRBV10-3 with TRBJ2-2; TRBD2 is a possible D gene (5 bases). Source material: peripheral blood. The CDR3 loop reads CAISEGSRGTGELFF. Here the CDR3 DNA reads TGTGCCATCAGTGAGGGTAGCCGGGGCACCGGGGAGCTGTTTTTT.